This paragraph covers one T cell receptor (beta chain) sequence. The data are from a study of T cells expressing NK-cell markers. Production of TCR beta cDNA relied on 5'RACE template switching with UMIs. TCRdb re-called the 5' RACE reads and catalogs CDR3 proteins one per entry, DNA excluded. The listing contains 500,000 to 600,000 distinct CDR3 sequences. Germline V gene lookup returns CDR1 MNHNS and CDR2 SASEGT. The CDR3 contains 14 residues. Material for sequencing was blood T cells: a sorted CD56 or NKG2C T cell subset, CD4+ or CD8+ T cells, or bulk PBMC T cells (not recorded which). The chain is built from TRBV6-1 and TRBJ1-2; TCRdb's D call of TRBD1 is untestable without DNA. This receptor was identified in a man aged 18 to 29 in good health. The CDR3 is CASRKRDRGYGYTF.